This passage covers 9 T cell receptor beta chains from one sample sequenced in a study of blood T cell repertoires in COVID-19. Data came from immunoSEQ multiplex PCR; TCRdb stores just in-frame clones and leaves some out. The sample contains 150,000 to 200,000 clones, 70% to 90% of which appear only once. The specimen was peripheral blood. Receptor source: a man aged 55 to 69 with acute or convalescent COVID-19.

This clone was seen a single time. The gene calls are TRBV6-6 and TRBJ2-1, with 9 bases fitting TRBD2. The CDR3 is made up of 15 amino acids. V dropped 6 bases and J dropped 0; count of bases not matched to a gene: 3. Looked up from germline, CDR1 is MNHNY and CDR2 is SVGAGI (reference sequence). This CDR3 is CASSFSGSSYNEQFF. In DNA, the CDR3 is TGTGCCAGCAGCTTTAGCGGGAGCTCCTACAATGAGCAGTTCTTC.

CDR3 nucleotide sequence: TGTGCCAGCAGTTTTGAGGGGGCAGGTCAGCCCCAGCATTTT. It is translated as CASSFEGAGQPQHF. This chain connects TRBV28 to TRBJ1-5; 7 positions agree with TRBD1. The CDR3 is 14 amino acids. The V and J ends lost 3 bases and 6 bases, in that order; junction bases with no gene match: 5. Germline loops: CDR1 MDHEN, CDR2 SYDVKM. Full variable domain (outside the CDR3, taken from reference TRBV28 and TRBJ1-5): DVKVTQSSRYLVKRTGEKVFLECVQDMDHENMFWYRQDPGLGLRLIYFSYDVKMKEKGDIPEGYSVSREKKERFSLILESASTNQTSMYLCASSFEGAGQPQHFGDGTRLSIL.

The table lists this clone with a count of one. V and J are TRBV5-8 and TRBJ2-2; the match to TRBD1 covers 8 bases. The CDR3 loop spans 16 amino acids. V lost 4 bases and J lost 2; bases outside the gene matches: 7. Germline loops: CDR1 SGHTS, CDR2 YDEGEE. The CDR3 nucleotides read TGTGCCAGCAGCCCACGAGACAGGGGTAACACCGGGGAGCTGTTTTTT. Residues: CASSPRDRGNTGELFF. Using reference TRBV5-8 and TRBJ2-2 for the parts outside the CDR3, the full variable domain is EAGVTQSPTHLIKTRGQQATLRCSPISGHTSVYWYQQALGLGLQFLLWYDEGEERNRGNFPPRFSGRQFPNYSSELNVNALELEDSALYLCASSPRDRGNTGELFFGEGSRLTVL.

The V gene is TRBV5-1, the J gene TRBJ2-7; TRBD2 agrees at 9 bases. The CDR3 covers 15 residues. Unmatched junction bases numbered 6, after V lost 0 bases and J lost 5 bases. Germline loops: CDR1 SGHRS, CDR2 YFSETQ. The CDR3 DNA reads TGCGCCAGCAGCTTGGAGGCTAGCGGGAAGGACGAGCAGTACTTC. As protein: CASSLEASGKDEQYF.

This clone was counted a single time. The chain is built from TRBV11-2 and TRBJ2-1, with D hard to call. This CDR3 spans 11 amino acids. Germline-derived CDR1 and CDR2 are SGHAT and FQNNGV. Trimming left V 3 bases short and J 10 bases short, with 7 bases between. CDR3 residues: CASSLTNEQFF. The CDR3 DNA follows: TGTGCCAGCAGCTTGACAAACGAGCAGTTCTTC. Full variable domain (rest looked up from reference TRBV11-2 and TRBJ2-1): EAGVAQSPRYKIIEKRQSVAFWCNPISGHATLYWYQQILGQGPKLLIQFQNNGVVDDSQLPKDRFSAERLKGVDSTLKIQPAKLEDSAVYLCASSLTNEQFFGPGTRLTVL.

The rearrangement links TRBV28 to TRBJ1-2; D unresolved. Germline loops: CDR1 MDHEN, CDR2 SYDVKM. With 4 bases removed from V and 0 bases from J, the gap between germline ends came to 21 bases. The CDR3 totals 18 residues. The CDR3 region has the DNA TGTGCCAGCAGTTCTCGGGAACAGAAATACACTTCTAACTATGGCTACACCTTC. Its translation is CASSSREQKYTSNYGYTF.

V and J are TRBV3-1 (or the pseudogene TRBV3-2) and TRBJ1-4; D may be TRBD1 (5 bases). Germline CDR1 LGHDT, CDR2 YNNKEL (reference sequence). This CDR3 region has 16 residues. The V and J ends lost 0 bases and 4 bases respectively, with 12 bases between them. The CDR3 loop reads CASSQDGGGDNEKLFF. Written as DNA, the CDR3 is TGTGCCAGCAGCCAAGATGGCGGGGGGGATAATGAAAAACTGTTTTTT.

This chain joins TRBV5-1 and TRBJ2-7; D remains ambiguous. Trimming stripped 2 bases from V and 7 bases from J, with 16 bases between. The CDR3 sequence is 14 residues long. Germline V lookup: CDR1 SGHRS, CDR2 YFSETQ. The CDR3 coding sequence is TGCGCCAGCAGCTTATTGGGTGACCTGCGGGAGCAGTACTTC. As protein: CASSLLGDLREQYF.

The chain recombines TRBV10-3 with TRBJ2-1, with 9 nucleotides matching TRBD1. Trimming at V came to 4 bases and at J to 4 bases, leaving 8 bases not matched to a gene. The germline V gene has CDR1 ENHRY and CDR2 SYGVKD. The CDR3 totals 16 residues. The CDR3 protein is CAISVGPGTGYNEQFF. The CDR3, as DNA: TGTGCCATCAGTGTAGGCCCCGGGACAGGGTACAATGAGCAGTTCTTC.